The 2 T cell receptor beta chains reported below all come from one sample, sequenced in a study of blood T cell repertoires in COVID-19. Using immunoSEQ multiplex PCR, the repertoire was profiled, and TCRdb retains in-frame clones only, with some absent. The table has about 250,000 clones, approximately 85% seen once. Sequences were obtained from peripheral blood. The receptors shown here come from a middle-aged man with active or convalescent COVID-19.

The J gene is TRBJ2-5, the V gene TRBV20-1, with a tentative D call TRBD1 (5 bases). Germline CDR1 DFQATT, CDR2 SNEGSKA (reference sequence). Trimming removed 3 bases at V and 4 bases at J, with 12 bases between. The CDR3 contains 13 residues. The CDR3 reads CSASKGWGETQYF. CDR3 DNA sequence: TGCAGTGCTAGTAAGGGGTGGGGAGAGACCCAGTACTTC.

This chain joins TRBV2 and TRBJ1-5; D is possibly TRBD1 (6 bases). Germline CDR1 and CDR2: SNHLY and FYNNEI. The CDR3 sequence is 15 residues long. Trimming took 5 bases from V and 0 from J, leaving 11 bases between them. The CDR3 DNA reads TGTGCCAGCAGTTCAGGGGCCCCTAGCAATCAGCCCCAGCATTTT. Amino acid sequence: CASSSGAPSNQPQHF.